A single sample is the source of the 3 T cell receptor beta chains below, sequenced in a study of blood T cell repertoires in COVID-19. The data were produced by immunoSEQ multiplex PCR, yet TCRdb's version contains in-frame clones alone and is incomplete. The sample has roughly 120,000 clones, approximately 85% seen once. Material for sequencing was peripheral blood. The source is a woman aged 60-75 years with acute or convalescent COVID-19.

The genes are TRBV25-1 and TRBJ2-5, with 8 bases aligning to TRBD1. The CDR3 extends over 14 amino acids. With 7 bases clipped from V and 4 bases from J, the junction kept 8 bases outside the gene matches. Germline assignment: CDR1 MGHDK and CDR2 SYGVNS. CDR3 amino acids: CASTSYGTGETQYF. Here the CDR3 DNA reads TGTGCCAGCACTTCCTACGGGACAGGAGAGACCCAGTACTTC.

This clone was found a few times. This chain links TRBV19 with TRBJ1-5, with TRBD1 matching 8 bases. The ends lost 1 base at V and 5 bases at J; junction bases unmatched: 4. CDR3 length: 15 residues. Germline-derived CDR1 and CDR2 are LNHDA and SQIVND (reference sequence). The CDR3, as DNA: TGTGCCAGTAGTATAGGCACAGGGGGGTATCAGCCCCAGCATTTT. As protein: CASSIGTGGYQPQHF.

The J gene is TRBJ2-7, the V gene TRBV14; 8 bases line up with TRBD1. The V gene end was trimmed by 5 bases and the J gene end by 2 bases; junction bases not matched to a gene: 8. Germline assignment: CDR1 SGHDN and CDR2 FVKESK. The CDR3 totals 15 residues. CDR3 protein: CASSRGDRLPYEQYF. CDR3 DNA sequence: TGTGCCAGCAGCAGAGGGGACAGGCTTCCCTACGAGCAGTACTTC.